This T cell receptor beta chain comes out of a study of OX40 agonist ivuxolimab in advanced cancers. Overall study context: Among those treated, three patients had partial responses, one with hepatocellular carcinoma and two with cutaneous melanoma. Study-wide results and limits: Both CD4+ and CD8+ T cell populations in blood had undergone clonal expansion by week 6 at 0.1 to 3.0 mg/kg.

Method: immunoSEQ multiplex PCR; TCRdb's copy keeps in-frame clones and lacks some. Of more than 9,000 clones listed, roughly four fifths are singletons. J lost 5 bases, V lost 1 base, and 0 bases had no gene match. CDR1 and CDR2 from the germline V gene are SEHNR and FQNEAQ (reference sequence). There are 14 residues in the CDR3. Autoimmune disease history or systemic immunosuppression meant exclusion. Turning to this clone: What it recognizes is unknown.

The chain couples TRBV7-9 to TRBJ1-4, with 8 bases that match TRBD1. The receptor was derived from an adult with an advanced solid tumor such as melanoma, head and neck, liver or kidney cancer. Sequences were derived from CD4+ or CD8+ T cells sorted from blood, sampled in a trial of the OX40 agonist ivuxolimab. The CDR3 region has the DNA TGTGCCAGCAGCTTAGGACAGGGGAATGAAAAACTGTTTTTT. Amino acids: CASSLGQGNEKLFF.